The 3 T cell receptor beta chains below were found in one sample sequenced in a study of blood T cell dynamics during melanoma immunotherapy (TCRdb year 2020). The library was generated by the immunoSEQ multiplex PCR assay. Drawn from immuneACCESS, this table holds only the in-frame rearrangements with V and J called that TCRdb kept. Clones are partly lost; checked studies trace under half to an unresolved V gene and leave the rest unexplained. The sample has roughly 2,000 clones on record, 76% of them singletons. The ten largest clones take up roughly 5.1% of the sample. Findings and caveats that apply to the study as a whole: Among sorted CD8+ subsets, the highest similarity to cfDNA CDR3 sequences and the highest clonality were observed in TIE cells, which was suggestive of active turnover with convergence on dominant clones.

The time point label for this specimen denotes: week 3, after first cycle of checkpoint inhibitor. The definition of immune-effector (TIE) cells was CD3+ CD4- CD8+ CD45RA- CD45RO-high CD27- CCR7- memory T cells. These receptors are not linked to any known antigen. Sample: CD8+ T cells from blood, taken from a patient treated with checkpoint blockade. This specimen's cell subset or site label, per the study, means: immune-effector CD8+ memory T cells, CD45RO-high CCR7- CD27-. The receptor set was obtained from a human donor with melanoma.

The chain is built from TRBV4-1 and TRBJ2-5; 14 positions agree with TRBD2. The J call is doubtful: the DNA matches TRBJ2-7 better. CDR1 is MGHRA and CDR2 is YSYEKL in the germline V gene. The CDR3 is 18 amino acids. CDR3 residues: CASSQEVPGLAGAYEQYF. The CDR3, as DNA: TGCGCCAGCAGCCAAGAAGTCCCGGGACTAGCGGGGGCCTACGAGCAGTACTTC.

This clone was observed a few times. CDR3 amino acids: CATSWSSPYEQYF. The CDR3 nucleotides read TGTGCCACCTCCTGGTCGAGCCCCTACGAGCAGTACTTC. The gene calls are TRBV28 and TRBJ2-7; D remains unclear. Germline V gene data show CDR1 as MDHEN and CDR2 as SYDVKM. The CDR3 has 13 residues. The V gene lost 10 bases and the J gene lost 2 bases, with 15 bases spanning the gap.

Here the CDR3 DNA reads TGTGCCAGCAGCGTAGGTGGGGGTCAGGTCAGAACCGGGGAGCTGTTTTTT. As protein: CASSVGGGQVRTGELFF. This rearrangement joins TRBV9 to TRBJ2-2; either TRBD1 or TRBD2 may supply D (5 bases each). This CDR3 contains 17 residues. Deletions cut 0 bases from V and 5 bases from J, with 17 bases between. The V gene's germline CDR1 is SGDLS and CDR2 YYNGEE.